The rows below give T cell receptor beta chains drawn from one sample of a study of OX40 agonist ivuxolimab in advanced cancers. The protocol was immunoSEQ multiplex PCR, while the TCRdb copy is restricted to in-frame clones and leaves out a portion. In the table there are tens of thousands of clones, under 90% of which are singletons. Sample: CD4+ or CD8+ T cells sorted from blood, taken in a trial of the OX40 agonist ivuxolimab. These receptors came from an adult with an advanced solid tumor such as melanoma, head and neck, liver or kidney cancer. Each CDR3 is given with its conserved first and last residue. D genes are given only for firm matches.

d_call,v_call,cdr3_aa
TRBD2,TRBV19,CASRPGLAGTGELFF
.,TRBV2,CASSGGVSRNTEAFF
.,TRBV5-6,CASSTTDRTDTQYF
.,TRBV2,CASSEAEGFGQPQHF
.,TRBV5-1,CASSLSPVADTQYF
.,TRBV18,CASSPPDGGVTEAFF
TRBD2,TRBV11-3,CASSPPGLESTDTQYF
.,TRBV5-4,CASSYLGPYNEQFF
.,TRBV21-1,CASSSPPGGNINQPQHF
.,TRBV5-1,CASSLDGQQNTEAFF
TRBD1,TRBV28,CASSPLTGAREQYF
.,TRBV15,CATSRVRQDQETQYF
TRBD1,TRBV7-9,CASTRTGGVGRSYEQYF
.,TRBV5-8,CASSLGTSPGPYEQYF
TRBD1,TRBV19,CATHNRGAGELFF
.,TRBV11-3,CASSSHGSGYEQYF
.,TRBV11-2,CASSLRQGGQPQHF
TRBD1,TRBV9,CASSDRTGVETQYF
.,TRBV28,CASSPPGVYEQYF
.,TRBV28,CASRSGVGQPQHF
TRBD2,TRBV19,CASSPQAGGPYEQYF
.,TRBV6-5,CASRSGPNTEAFF
TRBD1,TRBV6-1,CASGRTGDNEQFF
.,TRBV6-6,CASSFDSNQPQHF
.,TRBV5-4,CASSGSSGQYNSPLHF
.,TRBV5-5,CASSVPGLYGYTF
.,TRBV28,CASSLFPTDTQYF
.,TRBV5-1,CASSSMAHSYEQYF
TRBD1,TRBV30,CAWSPGTGVETQYF
.,TRBV27,CASSLSGTISYEQYF
TRBD2,TRBV6-1,CASSSGTSSYNEQFF
.,TRBV5-3,CARSCRTGNTEAFF
.,TRBV25-1,CASSERGRSYNEQFF
.,TRBV27,CASSFMRDSPLHF
.,TRBV19,CASSAGPAWETQYF